This TCR beta chain was profiled in a study of T cells expressing NK-cell markers. Study-wide results and limits: Similarly, these clonotypes led the CD3+CD56-NKG2C+ fraction as well in several donors.

The CDR3 runs 15 residues. In germline, CDR1 is SEHNR, CDR2 FQNEAQ (reference sequence). Turning to this clonotype: What it recognizes is unknown.

After re-calling the 5' RACE reads, TCRdb lists one entry per CDR3 protein, DNA absent. Found here are some 150,000 distinct CDR3 sequences; the top ten clones hold about 39%. The J gene is TRBJ2-1, the V gene TRBV7-9; the D gene TCRdb calls, TRBD2, cannot be checked with no DNA. Sequencing was performed on blood T cells: a sorted CD56 or NKG2C T cell subset, CD4+ or CD8+ T cells, or bulk PBMC T cells (not recorded which). This TCR derives from a woman between 45 and 65 years old in good health. The CDR3 here is CASSFTSGGYNEQFF.